Each of the 25 T cell receptor beta chains below was sequenced from the same sample in a study of blood T cells in healthy people across ages. Combining a sample-barcoded 5' primer with a J-beta primer mix, a second PCR ran for roughly 7 to 12 cycles. TCRdb re-called the 5' RACE reads through MiXCR, storing one row per CDR3 protein. The sample has roughly 1.5 million distinct CDR3 sequences; approximately 43% are singletons. The sequenced sample consisted of blood. These receptors were taken from a young woman in good health.

J is TRBJ2-6 and V is TRBV6-2 or TRBV6-3; 8 bases map to TRBD1. J was trimmed by 12 bases and V by 5 bases; bases with no gene match: 12. This CDR3 has 15 residues. CDR1 is MNHEY, CDR2 SVGEGT, per germline. The CDR3 DNA reads as TGTGCCAGCAGTCACGACCCGGACAGGGAGAGCGTCCTGACTTTC. Protein product: CASSHDPDRESVLTF.

This clonotype was observed many times. The J gene is TRBJ1-1, the V gene TRBV5-1; tentative D call: TRBD1 (5 bases). The CDR3 is 14 amino acids. Looked up from germline, CDR1 is SGHRS and CDR2 is YFSETQ. V shed 0 bases and J shed 1 base, with 7 bases lying between them. The DNA for the CDR3 is TGCGCCAGCAGCTTGGGACAGCCGAACACTGAAGCTTTCTTT. Translation: CASSLGQPNTEAFF.

There are a few counts of this clonotype. The V and J genes are TRBV11-2 and TRBJ2-3; D call uncertain. Germline V CDR1 and CDR2: SGHAT, FQNNGV. V was pared by 6 bases and J by 0 bases, with 13 bases between. The CDR3 is made up of 15 amino acids. The CDR3: CASSRRQESTDTQYF. The CDR3 nucleotides are TGTGCCAGCAGTCGTCGACAAGAGAGCACAGATACGCAGTATTTT.

This clonotype was found a few times. The chain links TRBV28 to TRBJ2-1; 11 positions match TRBD2. Germline loops: CDR1 MDHEN, CDR2 SYDVKM. The CDR3 has 16 amino acids. J was trimmed by 5 bases and V by 6 bases; bases with no gene match: 9. DNA of the CDR3: TGTGCCAGCAGCTGGGTACTAGCGGGAGTTCACAATGAGCAGTTCTTC. It yields the protein CASSWVLAGVHNEQFF. The whole variable domain, filled in from reference TRBV28 and TRBJ2-1, reads DVKVTQSSRYLVKRTGEKVFLECVQDMDHENMFWYRQDPGLGLRLIYFSYDVKMKEKGDIPEGYSVSREKKERFSLILESASTNQTSMYLCASSWVLAGVHNEQFFGPGTRLTVL.

The CDR3 sequence is CSASDRTYEQYF. The CDR3 nucleotides read TGCAGTGCTAGCGACAGAACCTACGAGCAGTACTTC. The genes are TRBV20-1 and TRBJ2-7; the D gene is possibly TRBD1 (5 bases). The germline CDR1 and CDR2 sequences are DFQATT and SNEGSKA (reference sequence). V dropped 3 bases and J dropped 2 bases, with 8 bases sitting between them. The CDR3 loop spans 12 amino acids.

This clonotype was detected a few times. The chain has TRBV20-1 and TRBJ2-1; TRBD2 matches at 13 bases. V trimming: 3 bases; J trimming: 9 bases; junction bases outside the gene matches: 5. Germline values: CDR1 DFQATT, CDR2 SNEGSKA (reference sequence). The CDR3 covers 14 residues. CDR3 amino acids: CSASTSGRASEQFF. CDR3 coding DNA: TGCAGTGCTAGTACTAGCGGGAGGGCCAGTGAGCAGTTCTTC.

The V gene is TRBV30, the J gene TRBJ2-1; 8 bases align to TRBD2. The CDR3 totals 13 residues. Germline V CDR1 and CDR2: GTSNPN, SVGIG (reference sequence). V lost 3 bases, J lost 5 bases, and 3 bases stayed unmatched. The CDR3 spells CAWRTSGDNEQFF. DNA of the CDR3: TGTGCCTGGAGAACTAGCGGAGACAATGAGCAGTTCTTC. Combining the CDR3 with reference TRBV30 and TRBJ2-1 gives the whole variable domain SQTIHQWPATLVQPVGSPLSLECTVEGTSNPNLYWYRQAAGRGLQLLFYSVGIGQISSEVPQNLSASRPQDRQFILSSKKLLLSDSGFYLCAWRTSGDNEQFFGPGTRLTVL.

This clonotype was recorded once. A much larger clone lies a single base off, so this may be a read error. The genes are TRBV6-6 and TRBJ2-7; 9 bases are a match to TRBD1. Germline V lookup: CDR1 MNHNY, CDR2 SVGAGI (reference sequence). There are 14 residues in the CDR3. The J segment lost 7 bases and the V segment lost 9 bases, leaving 13 bases of the junction unmatched. CDR3 DNA sequence: TGTGCCAGTGAGCTCGGGACAGGGTCGAGGGAGCAGTACTTC. Protein: CASELGTGSREQYF.

The rearrangement links TRBV5-1 to TRBJ2-5; 7 nucleotides line up with TRBD1. This CDR3 contains 17 residues. Germline-derived CDR1 and CDR2 are SGHRS and YFSETQ. Germline trimming cut 3 bases from V and 2 bases from J; bases unmatched to any gene: 13. The CDR3 sequence is CASSWMGQTSPQETQYF. The CDR3 nucleotides are TGCGCCAGCAGCTGGATGGGACAGACCAGCCCTCAAGAGACCCAGTACTTC.

This clonotype was recorded a few times. The chain links TRBV9 to TRBJ1-6; TRBD1 aligns across 7 bases. Looked up from germline, CDR1 is SGDLS and CDR2 is YYNGEE. The CDR3 is made up of 16 amino acids. V was pared by 0 bases and J by 9 bases, with 9 bases of the junction left unmatched. The CDR3 DNA reads TGTGCCAGCAGCGTAGCTGGAGACAGGGTTGTTTCACCCCTCCACTTT. As protein: CASSVAGDRVVSPLHF.

The chain couples TRBV4-3 to TRBJ2-3; D unresolved. This CDR3 has 14 residues. V lost 5 bases and J lost 0, with 9 bases in between. CDR1 and CDR2 (germline): LGHNA, YSLEER. In nucleotides, the CDR3 is TGCGCCAGCAGCACCGGCCTGAGCACAGATACGCAGTATTTT. Encoded protein: CASSTGLSTDTQYF.

The chain employs TRBV20-1 and TRBJ2-5; D is uncertain. The CDR3 is 13 amino acids. The V end was cut by 6 bases, the J end by 0 bases, with 11 bases between. Germline V gene lookup returns CDR1 DFQATT and CDR2 SNEGSKA (reference sequence). The CDR3 DNA is TGCAGTGCCGTTGCCGACAACCAAGAGACCCAGTACTTC. Its protein is CSAVADNQETQYF.

The rearrangement links TRBV30 to TRBJ1-1; D is uncertain. V shed 2 bases and J shed 0 bases, with 19 bases lying between them. CDR1 is GTSNPN and CDR2 is SVGIG in the germline V gene (reference sequence). The CDR3 totals 17 residues. CDR3: CAWSPSPSGPMNTEAFF. CDR3 bases: TGTGCCTGGAGTCCATCTCCCTCCGGGCCCATGAACACTGAAGCTTTCTTT. Using reference TRBV30 and TRBJ1-1 for the parts outside the CDR3, the full variable domain is SQTIHQWPATLVQPVGSPLSLECTVEGTSNPNLYWYRQAAGRGLQLLFYSVGIGQISSEVPQNLSASRPQDRQFILSSKKLLLSDSGFYLCAWSPSPSGPMNTEAFFGQGTRLTVV.

The chain joins TRBV28 to TRBJ2-3, with 9 bases matching TRBD2. The CDR3 length is 14 residues. The germline V gene has CDR1 MDHEN and CDR2 SYDVKM. After removal of 6 bases from V and 6 bases from J, the junction contained 7 bases not matched to a gene. CDR3 sequence (DNA): TGTGCCAGCAGATCCCTAGCGGGATGGGATACGCAGTATTTT. It yields the protein CASRSLAGWDTQYF.

The chain links TRBV6-2 or TRBV6-3 to TRBJ1-2; TRBD1 is a possible D gene (5 bases). Trimming shortened V by 4 bases and J by 2 bases, and 14 bases separated the two germline ends. Per the germline V gene, CDR1 is MNHEY and CDR2 is SVGEGT. This CDR3 has 15 amino acids. The CDR3 region has the DNA TGTGCCAGCAGTTTTCGGCCGGGACCGAACTATGGCTACACCTTC. Residues: CASSFRPGPNYGYTF.

V gene TRBV12-3 or TRBV12-4 combines with J gene TRBJ2-1; TRBD1 matches at 7 bases. The V and J ends lost 6 bases and 7 bases, in that order; junction bases with no gene match: 12. The CDR3 is 15 amino acids. The CDR3 DNA follows: TGTGCCAGCAGCTCCCCACAGACAGGGCGGAATGAGCAGTTCTTC. Translated, it gives CASSSPQTGRNEQFF.

This clonotype occurred a few times. Mismatch with germline at one junction end may stem from a read error. This chain connects TRBV12-5 to TRBJ2-3; TRBD2 might be the D (6 bases). CDR1 is LGHNT, CDR2 FRNRAP, per germline. The CDR3 runs 17 residues. Written as DNA, the CDR3 is TGTGCTAGTGGTTTGGTATTTGGGACTCCTAGCACGGATACGCAGTATTTT. This sequence encodes CASGLVFGTPSTDTQYF. Variable domain in full (rest from reference TRBV12-5 and TRBJ2-3): DARVTQTPRHKVTEMGQEVTMRCQPILGHNTVFWYRQTMMQGLELLAYFRNRAPLDDSGMPKDRFSAEMPDATLATLKIQPSEPRDSAVYFCASGLVFGTPSTDTQYFGPGTRLTVL.

This clonotype turned up a few times. This sequence joins TRBV25-1 and TRBJ2-7; 8 positions agree with TRBD1. The junction had 6 bases not matched to a gene; V was cut back by 5 bases and J by 3 bases. Germline V CDR1 and CDR2: MGHDK, SYGVNS. The CDR3 covers 14 residues. The CDR3 is CASSTLDRDYEQYF. For the CDR3, the DNA is TGTGCCAGCAGTACCCTGGACAGGGACTACGAGCAGTACTTC.

This chain connects TRBV12-3 or TRBV12-4 to TRBJ1-5; 7 bases agree with TRBD1. The CDR3 spans 17 residues. The J segment lost 4 bases and the V segment lost 3 bases, leaving 12 bases of the junction unmatched. The CDR3, as DNA: TGTGCCAGCAGTTTCAGGGGGGCAGGTTACGTTAATCAGCCCCAGCATTTT. Translation gives CASSFRGAGYVNQPQHF.

This clonotype was observed many times. The chain couples TRBV10-3 to TRBJ2-1; 8 nucleotides match TRBD1. The CDR3 has 13 amino acids. Trimming removed 4 bases from V and 8 bases from J; junction bases left unmatched: 4. The germline V gene encodes CDR1 ENHRY and CDR2 SYGVKD. Written as DNA, the CDR3 is TGTGCCATCAGTGTGACAGGGGTAGATGAGCAGTTCTTC. It yields the protein CAISVTGVDEQFF.

The chain has TRBV20-1 and TRBJ1-1, with 10 bases fitting TRBD1. The V segment lost 1 base and the J segment 3 bases; nucleotides outside the gene matches: 2. The CDR3 length is 14 residues. Germline V lookup: CDR1 DFQATT, CDR2 SNEGSKA (reference sequence). The CDR3 DNA sequence: TGCAGTGCTAGAGGGACAGGGGGACACACTGAAGCTTTCTTT. Translating gives CSARGTGGHTEAFF.

V is TRBV7-2 and J is TRBJ1-3; TRBD1 might be the D (5 bases). Trimming cost V 4 bases and J 4 bases, with 8 bases left between them. The germline V gene has CDR1 SGHTA and CDR2 FQGNSA. This CDR3 contains 13 residues. The CDR3 loop reads CASSWRQGNTIYF. The CDR3, as DNA: TGTGCCAGCAGCTGGCGACAGGGAAACACCATATATTTT.

This clonotype was detected a few times. DNA for the CDR3: TGCGCCAGCAGCCAATCCCCAGGGCTCCAGGGTGGCTACACCTTC. Translated: CASSQSPGLQGGYTF. The chain uses TRBV4-1 and TRBJ1-2; D might be TRBD1 (5 bases). This CDR3 region has 15 residues. The V and J ends lost 2 bases and 7 bases respectively, with 17 bases between them. CDR1 is MGHRA, CDR2 YSYEKL, per germline.

The chain employs TRBV12-5 and TRBJ1-1; 7 nucleotides align to TRBD1. The V segment lost 7 bases and the J segment 2 bases; nucleotides outside the gene matches: 16. The CDR3 spans 17 residues. Germline lookup yields CDR1 LGHNT and CDR2 FRNRAP. CDR3 sequence (DNA): TGTGCTAGTGCCATGAGGCCCCCCGGGACAGCCAACACTGAAGCTTTCTTT. Residues: CASAMRPPGTANTEAFF.

This clonotype showed up just a few times. The genes are TRBV29-1 and TRBJ2-7; 7 nucleotides align to TRBD2. The trim removed 4 bases at V and 3 bases at J, leaving 9 bases unmatched. Per the germline V gene, CDR1 is SQVTM and CDR2 is ANQGSEA. The CDR3 totals 14 residues. Here the CDR3 DNA reads TGCAGCGTTGTGGGAGGGCGCCTGGGCTACGAGCAGTACTTC. It codes for CSVVGGRLGYEQYF.